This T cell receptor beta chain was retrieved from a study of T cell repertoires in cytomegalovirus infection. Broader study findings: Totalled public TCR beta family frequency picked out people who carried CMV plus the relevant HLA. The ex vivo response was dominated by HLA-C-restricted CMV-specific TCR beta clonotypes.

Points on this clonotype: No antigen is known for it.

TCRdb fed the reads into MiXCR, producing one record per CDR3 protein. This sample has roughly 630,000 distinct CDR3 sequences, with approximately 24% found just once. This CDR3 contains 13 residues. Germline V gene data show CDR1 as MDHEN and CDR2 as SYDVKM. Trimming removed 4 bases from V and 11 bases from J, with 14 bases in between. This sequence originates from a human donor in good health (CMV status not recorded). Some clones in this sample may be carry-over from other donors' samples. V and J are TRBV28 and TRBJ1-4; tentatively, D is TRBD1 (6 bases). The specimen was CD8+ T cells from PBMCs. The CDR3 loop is CASSYRGQEKLFF. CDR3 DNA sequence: TGTGCCAGCAGTTACCGGGGGCAAGAGAAACTGTTTTTT. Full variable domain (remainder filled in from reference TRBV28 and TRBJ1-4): DVKVTQSSRYLVKRTGEKVFLECVQDMDHENMFWYRQDPGLGLRLIYFSYDVKMKEKGDIPEGYSVSREKKERFSLILESASTNQTSMYLCASSYRGQEKLFFGSGTQLSVL.